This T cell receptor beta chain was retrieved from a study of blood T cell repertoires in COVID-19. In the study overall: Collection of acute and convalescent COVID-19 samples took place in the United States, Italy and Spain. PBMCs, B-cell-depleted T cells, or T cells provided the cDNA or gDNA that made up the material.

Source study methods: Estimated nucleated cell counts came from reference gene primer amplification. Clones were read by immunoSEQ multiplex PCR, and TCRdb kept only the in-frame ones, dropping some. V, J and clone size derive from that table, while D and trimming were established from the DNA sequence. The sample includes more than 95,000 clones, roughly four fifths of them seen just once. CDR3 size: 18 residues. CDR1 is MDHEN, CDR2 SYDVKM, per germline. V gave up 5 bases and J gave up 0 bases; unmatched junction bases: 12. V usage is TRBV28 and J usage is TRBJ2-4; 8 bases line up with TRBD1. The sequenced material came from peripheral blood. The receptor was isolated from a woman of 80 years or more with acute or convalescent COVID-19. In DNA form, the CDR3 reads TGTGCCAGCAGTCCCTGGACAGGGCCCGTACTAGCCAAAAACATTCAGTACTTC. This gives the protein CASSPWTGPVLAKNIQYF.